Many counts were recorded for the clone carrying this T cell receptor beta chain. Its antigen is undetermined. The CDR3 sequence is 15 residues long. V shed 4 bases and J shed 2 bases, with 15 bases lying between them. Germline CDR1 and CDR2: SGHVS and FNYEAQ. Via MiXCR, TCRdb re-called the reads, giving one row per CDR3 protein. The sample shows roughly 990,000 distinct CDR3 sequences, about 33% of them seen only once. This sample is drawn from a study of T cell repertoires in cytomegalovirus infection. Study information: Public TCR beta signature analysis indicated the presence of both CMV infection and matching HLA type.

Study conclusions and caveats: CMV-specific TCR beta clonotypes restricted by HLA-C were the ones dominating the ex vivo response.

This material consisted of cultured CD8+ T cells from PBMCs, taken from culture after CMV antigen stimulation. The receptor comes from a human donor in good health (CMV status not recorded). Some clones in this sample may be carry-over from other donors' samples. The rearrangement links TRBV7-6 to TRBJ2-7, with TRBD2 as a possible D gene (6 bases). As DNA, the CDR3 is TGTGCCAGCAGCTCCTATAGCGGTCCCGCCTACGAGCAGTACTTC. Translated, it gives CASSSYSGPAYEQYF.